The entry below describes one T cell receptor beta chain. The target antigen is unknown. This specimen belongs to a study of cytomegalovirus exposure and HLA in healthy donors. PCR used 60 Vbeta primers and 13 Jbeta primers. Profiled with immunoSEQ multiplex PCR; TCRdb holds only in-frame clones, not every one. This sample carries about 200,000 clones, 79% of them seen once, and the ten largest clones take about 1.5%. V lost 3 bases, J lost 0 bases, and 10 bases lay in between. The length of the CDR3 is 15 residues. CDR1 is MNHEY, CDR2 SMNVEV, per germline (reference sequence). Findings of the study overall: In vitro assays verified that a few CMV-associated chains recognized CMV antigens specifically.

The specimen sequenced was PBMCs. This clonotype was sampled from a man aged 45 to 65 in good health and CMV-seronegative. V usage is TRBV27 and J usage is TRBJ2-3; D is possibly TRBD2 (5 bases). CDR3 coding DNA: TGTGCCAGCAGTTTTTCGGGGTATAGCACAGATACGCAGTATTTT. This gives the protein CASSFSGYSTDTQYF.